This record concerns one T cell receptor beta chain sequence. This specimen comes from a study of OX40 agonist ivuxolimab in advanced cancers. From germline, CDR1 is SGHNT and CDR2 YYREEE (reference sequence). The CDR3 length is 14 residues. V dropped 3 bases and J dropped 8 bases, with 14 bases sitting between them. Produced via immunoSEQ multiplex PCR; TCRdb's table is partial and in-frame only. This table has roughly 75,000 clones, 75% to 90% appearing once. The input for sequencing was CD4+ or CD8+ T cells sorted from blood, taken in a trial of the OX40 agonist ivuxolimab. The TCR originated in an adult with an advanced solid tumor such as melanoma, head and neck, liver or kidney cancer. The chain combines TRBV5-4 with TRBJ1-4; TRBD1 might be the D (5 bases). Written as DNA, the CDR3 is TGTGCCAGCAGCTCATGGGGGGTGCAGGAAAAACTGTTTTTT. Its translation: CASSSWGVQEKLFF.